This T cell receptor (beta chain) was sequenced in a study of monozygotic twins with inflammatory bowel disease. CDR3 length: 14 amino acids. Per germline, CDR1 LNHDA and CDR2 SQIVND (reference sequence). Eight reactions per sample, run separately, yielded cDNA. Researchers used template switching to add UMIs featuring a 6-nucleotide sample barcode. Two nested PCRs, run for around 15 and 9 cycles, were applied to TCRalpha and TCRbeta cDNA. TCRdb processed the 5' RACE reads again and assigns one entry to each CDR3 protein, with no DNA. This listing includes 90,000 to 110,000 distinct CDR3 sequences. This chain joins TRBV19 and TRBJ1-1; TCRdb's D call, TRBD1, is unchecked because there is no DNA. Sequences were obtained from blood. The sequence derives from a human donor with ulcerative colitis or Crohn's disease, or a healthy co-twin of an affected twin (not recorded which). The CDR3 loop reads CASTPAPGGQLAFF.